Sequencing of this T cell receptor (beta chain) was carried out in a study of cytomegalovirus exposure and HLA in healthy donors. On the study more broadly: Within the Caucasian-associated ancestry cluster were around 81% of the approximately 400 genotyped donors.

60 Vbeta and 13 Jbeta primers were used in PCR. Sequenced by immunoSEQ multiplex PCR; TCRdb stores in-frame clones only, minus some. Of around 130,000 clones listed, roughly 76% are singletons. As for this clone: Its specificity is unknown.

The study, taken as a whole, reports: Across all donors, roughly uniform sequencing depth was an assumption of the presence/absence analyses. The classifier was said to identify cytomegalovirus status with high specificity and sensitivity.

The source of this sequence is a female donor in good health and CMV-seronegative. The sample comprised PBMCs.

The CDR3 nucleotides read TGTGCCAGCAGATCAGGGGCTGGGGCCAACGTCCTGACTTTC. Translated: CASRSGAGANVLTF. This sequence joins TRBV2 and TRBJ2-6; D perhaps matches TRBD1 (6 bases). Germline V gene lookup returns CDR1 SNHLY and CDR2 FYNNEI. The ends were cut back, 6 bases at V and 2 bases at J, with 8 bases in the middle. This CDR3 has 14 residues.